This TCR beta chain derives from a study of regulatory T cells in long-lasting Graves disease. The time point: persistent/refractory GD, antithyroid drugs over 5 years with positive TRAb. The TCR library was prepared using RNA isolated from PBMCs. This CDR3 region has 15 residues. Germline CDR1 is LNHDA and CDR2 is SQIVND (reference sequence). The germline V and J ends were trimmed by 3 bases and 1 base, with 12 bases remaining between them. With iRepertoire HTBI primers and Arm-PCR of CDR3 regions, TCR beta libraries were built. Via MiXCR, TCRdb re-called the multiplex PCR reads, giving one row per CDR3 protein. The repertoire holds around 500,000 distinct CDR3 sequences, with roughly 20% as singletons. This clonotype was observed a handful of times. This may stem from a read error, because a much larger clone lies one nucleotide away.

V gene TRBV19 combines with J gene TRBJ2-5; D uncertain. This TCR came from a female donor with Graves disease. The sequencing used peripheral blood mononuclear cells (PBMCs), collected when the disease was refractory, from a patient treated with antithyroid drugs. The CDR3 protein is CASSMVATGQETQYF. For the CDR3, the DNA is TGTGCCAGTAGTATGGTGGCGACGGGCCAAGAGACCCAGTACTTC.